These 4 T cell receptor beta chains share one sample of origin, sequenced in a study of T cell repertoires in cytomegalovirus infection. TCRdb ran MiXCR on the reads and lists one entry per CDR3 protein. Seen here are 150,000 to 200,000 distinct CDR3 sequences, 8.5% to 10% observed once, and the top ten hold approximately 4.3%. The sample was PBMCs. Receptors were obtained from a human donor in good health (CMV status not recorded). Some clones in this sample may be carry-over from other donors' samples.

This clonotype was counted a few times. The CDR3 DNA sequence: TGTGCCAGCAGCTTATCGGACTTGGTCACAGATACGCAGTATTTT. Translating gives CASSLSDLVTDTQYF. The chain employs TRBV7-2 and TRBJ2-3, with a possible D match to TRBD2 (5 bases). V shed 2 bases and J shed 2 bases, with 11 bases lying between them. The length of the CDR3 is 15 residues. Germline CDR1 and CDR2: SGHTA and FQGNSA.

This clonotype was detected only a few times. The chain couples TRBV2 to TRBJ2-1; 8 bases fit TRBD2. V dropped 6 bases and J dropped 0; count of bases not matched to a gene: 4. Germline lookup yields CDR1 SNHLY and CDR2 FYNNEI. The CDR3 length is 15 residues. In DNA, the CDR3 is TGTGCCAGCAGCAGGACTAGCAGCTCCTACAATGAGCAGTTCTTC. Protein sequence: CASSRTSSSYNEQFF.

The rearrangement joins TRBV7-2 to TRBJ1-3, with 7 bases fitting TRBD1. The V gene's germline CDR1 is SGHTA and CDR2 FQGNSA. V lost 2 bases, J lost 3 bases, and 4 bases stayed unmatched. The CDR3 is made up of 15 amino acids. The CDR3 DNA reads as TGTGCCAGCAGCTTATGGGACAGAATTGGAAACACCATATATTTT. Its translation: CASSLWDRIGNTIYF.

The table lists this clonotype with a few counts. The CDR3 protein is CAARDRGQNEQYF. Written as DNA, the CDR3 is TGTGCCGCCCGAGACAGGGGGCAAAACGAGCAGTACTTC. The chain recombines TRBV28 with TRBJ2-7; 10 positions agree with TRBD1. Unmatched junction bases numbered 9, after V lost 11 bases and J lost 5 bases. CDR3 size: 13 residues. Per the germline V gene, CDR1 is MDHEN and CDR2 is SYDVKM. Filled out from reference TRBV28 and TRBJ2-7, the complete variable domain reads DVKVTQSSRYLVKRTGEKVFLECVQDMDHENMFWYRQDPGLGLRLIYFSYDVKMKEKGDIPEGYSVSREKKERFSLILESASTNQTSMYLCAARDRGQNEQYFGPGTRLTVT.